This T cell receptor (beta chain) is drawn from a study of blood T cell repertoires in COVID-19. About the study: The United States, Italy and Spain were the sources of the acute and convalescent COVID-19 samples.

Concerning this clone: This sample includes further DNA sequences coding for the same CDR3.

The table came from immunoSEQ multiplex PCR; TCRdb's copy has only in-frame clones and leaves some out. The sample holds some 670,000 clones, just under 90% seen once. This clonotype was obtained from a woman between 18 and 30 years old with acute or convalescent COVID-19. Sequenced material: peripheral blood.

For the CDR3, the DNA is TGTGCCAGCAGCCAAGGAGCCGGCTCCTACGAGCAGTACTTC. It codes for CASSQGAGSYEQYF. V usage is TRBV4-2 and J usage is TRBJ2-7, with D unclear. CDR1 LGHNA and CDR2 YNFKEQ come from the germline V gene. With 1 base removed from V and 0 bases from J, the gap between germline ends came to 7 bases. There are 14 residues in the CDR3.